The rows below give T cell receptor beta chains drawn from one sample of a study of shared clonotypes between healthy human individuals. Produced via immunoSEQ multiplex PCR; TCRdb's table is partial and in-frame only. This table has about 580,000 clones, roughly 98% appearing once. The specimen was naive CD8+ T cells sorted from blood. All receptors derive from a man between 25 and 39 years old in good health. The CDR3 runs from the conserved cysteine through the conserved F or W. The order of the fields is J gene, D gene, V gene, CDR3 DNA, CDR3 protein. A D gene is named only where the DNA matches it firmly.

j_gene: TRBJ2-2
d_gene: TRBD1
v_gene: TRBV27
CDR3nt: TGTGCCAGCAGGACAGGGGGCAGGACCGGGGAGCTGTTTTTT
CDR3aa: CASRTGGRTGELFF

j_gene: TRBJ2-3
d_gene: TRBD2
v_gene: TRBV27
CDR3nt: TGTGCCAGCAGTGCTACCGGGACTAGCGTTTACACAGATACGCAGTATTTT
CDR3aa: CASSATGTSVYTDTQYF

j_gene: TRBJ2-6
d_gene: NA
v_gene: TRBV15
CDR3nt: TGTGCCACCAGCAGGCCGGACGGTTACTCTGGGGCCAACGTCCTGACTTTC
CDR3aa: CATSRPDGYSGANVLTF

j_gene: TRBJ1-2
d_gene: TRBD1
v_gene: TRBV7-2
CDR3nt: TGTGCCAGCCGGGACAGGGGGAATTATGGCTACACCTTC
CDR3aa: CASRDRGNYGYTF

j_gene: TRBJ2-7
d_gene: NA
v_gene: TRBV14
CDR3nt: TGTGCCAGCAGCCAACCTAGCGAGATGAACTACGAGCAGTACTTC
CDR3aa: CASSQPSEMNYEQYF

j_gene: TRBJ2-2
d_gene: NA
v_gene: TRBV29-1
CDR3nt: TGCAGCGTTGTGGGGCGTACAGGGTCAGGCACCGGGGAGCTGTTTTTT
CDR3aa: CSVVGRTGSGTGELFF

j_gene: TRBJ1-4
d_gene: NA
v_gene: TRBV21-1
CDR3nt: TGTGCCAGCAGCAAAGGACAGGCGCCCGATGAAAAACTGTTTTTT
CDR3aa: CASSKGQAPDEKLFF

j_gene: TRBJ2-3
d_gene: TRBD2
v_gene: TRBV7-2
CDR3nt: TGTGCCAGCAGCTGGGGGACTAGCGGAACAGATACGCAGTATTTT
CDR3aa: CASSWGTSGTDTQYF

j_gene: TRBJ1-5
d_gene: NA
v_gene: TRBV6-1
CDR3nt: TGTGCCAGCTCAAAAGGGGGGGCCAGTCAGCCCCAGCATTTT
CDR3aa: CASSKGGASQPQHF

j_gene: TRBJ2-5
d_gene: TRBD2
v_gene: TRBV7-9
CDR3nt: TGTGCCAGCAGCTTCGTTCGGACACTAGCGATAGAGACCCAGTACTTC
CDR3aa: CASSFVRTLAIETQYF

j_gene: TRBJ2-1
d_gene: TRBD2
v_gene: TRBV7-2
CDR3nt: TGTGCCAGCAGCCGGACTAGCGGGAGCTTTGAGCAGTTCTTC
CDR3aa: CASSRTSGSFEQFF

j_gene: TRBJ1-1
d_gene: NA
v_gene: TRBV7-9
CDR3nt: TGTGCCAGCAGCCCAGTCCGGGACCCTAATGAAGCTTTCTTT
CDR3aa: CASSPVRDPNEAFF

j_gene: TRBJ2-2
d_gene: TRBD2
v_gene: TRBV7-7
CDR3nt: TGTGCTAGCAGCTTAGAACTAGCGGGAGTTAAGGACACCGGGGAGCTGTTTTTT
CDR3aa: CASSLELAGVKDTGELFF

j_gene: TRBJ2-2
d_gene: NA
v_gene: TRBV30
CDR3nt: TGTGCCTCCCCTGATTTAGGGCCCCGGGGCACCGGGGAGCTGTTTTTT
CDR3aa: CASPDLGPRGTGELFF

j_gene: TRBJ2-5
d_gene: NA
v_gene: TRBV7-8
CDR3nt: TGTGCCAGCATCCCCCTAGGGCAGGGACAAGGGACCCAGTACTTC
CDR3aa: CASIPLGQGQGTQYF

j_gene: TRBJ2-7
d_gene: TRBD1
v_gene: TRBV5-5
CDR3nt: TGTGCCAGCATGGTCCGACAGGGAACCTACGAGCAGTACTTC
CDR3aa: CASMVRQGTYEQYF

j_gene: TRBJ1-4
d_gene: NA
v_gene: TRBV5-1
CDR3nt: TGCGCCAGCAGCTTGGGGCAGGGAATTCCAACTAATGAAAAACTGTTTTTT
CDR3aa: CASSLGQGIPTNEKLFF

j_gene: TRBJ1-1
d_gene: NA
v_gene: TRBV13
CDR3nt: TGTGCCAGCAGCTTAGACGGGAACGAAGCTTTCTTT
CDR3aa: CASSLDGNEAFF